The source of this T cell receptor (beta chain) is a study of blood T cell repertoires in COVID-19. Study-wide background: PBMCs, B-cell-depleted T cells, or T cells were the source of the cDNA or gDNA that made up the material.

Some clones are missing from TCRdb's copy, which holds only in-frame ones; the method was immunoSEQ multiplex PCR. The sample has some 200,000 clones, 65% to 90% seen once; the top ten hold roughly 1.4%. This CDR3 has 15 amino acids. Looked up from germline, CDR1 is LNHDA and CDR2 is SQIVND (reference sequence). Trimming stripped 0 bases from V and 5 bases from J, with 11 bases between. Material for sequencing was peripheral blood. The clonotype was recovered from a woman aged 40 to 50 who had recovered from COVID-19. The chain has TRBV19 and TRBJ2-1, with TRBD1 as a possible D gene (5 bases). CDR3 protein: CASSIDARADNEQFF. DNA of the CDR3: TGTGCCAGTAGTATAGATGCCAGGGCAGACAATGAGCAGTTCTTC.